These T cell receptor beta chains were read from a single sample in a study of blood T cell repertoires in COVID-19. Profiling relied on immunoSEQ multiplex PCR, and the TCRdb table lists in-frame clones only, not all of them. The data show around 400,000 clones, with less than 90% seen just once and over 4.5% held by the top ten. The sample consisted of PBMCs or T cells enriched from blood (not recorded which). These receptors originate from a woman aged 45-60 years who had recovered from COVID-19. Both conserved end residues are part of each CDR3. Fields, in order: D gene, J gene, V gene, clone size, CDR3 protein, CDR3 DNA. D genes are given only for firm matches. Some rows mark clone size as missing; the rest say once, few, many or name a class of expanded clone.

>.|TRBJ2-7|TRBV7-8|.
CASSLEGQSPSGEQYF
TGTGCCAGCAGCTTAGAGGGGCAGTCCCCCTCCGGCGAGCAGTACTTC
>TRBD2|TRBJ2-7|TRBV11-3|.
CASSQGTSGSFNEQYF
TGTGCCAGCAGTCAAGGGACTAGCGGGAGCTTCAACGAGCAGTACTTC
>TRBD1|TRBJ1-5|TRBV6-5|.
CASSRDRVQPQHF
TGTGCCAGCAGTAGGGACAGGGTTCAGCCCCAGCATTTT
>.|TRBJ2-1|TRBV29-1|.
CSVEGGMSSYNEQFF
TGCAGCGTTGAAGGAGGAATGAGCTCCTACAATGAGCAGTTCTTC
>TRBD2|TRBJ2-1|TRBV6-2/TRBV6-3|.
CASSQTSGGSYEQFF
TGTGCCAGCAGTCAGACTAGCGGGGGGTCGTATGAGCAGTTCTTC
>TRBD1|TRBJ1-1|TRBV5-1|.
CASSTRTGAATEAFF
TGCGCCAGCAGCACCCGGACAGGGGCGGCCACTGAAGCTTTCTTT
>.|TRBJ2-1|TRBV6-5|.
CASTLGLLGGNEQFF
TGTGCCAGCACCCTCGGACTCCTAGGAGGCAATGAGCAGTTCTTC
>TRBD1|TRBJ1-6|TRBV19|.
CASSTRTGINSPLHF
TGTGCCAGTAGTACCCGGACAGGGATTAATTCACCCCTCCACTTT
>.|TRBJ2-2|TRBV9|.
CASSVRVNTGELFF
TGTGCCAGCAGCGTCCGGGTGAACACCGGGGAGCTGTTTTTT
>.|TRBJ2-7|TRBV7-2|.
CASSPKSGASEQYF
TGTGCCAGCAGCCCCAAATCAGGGGCCTCCGAGCAGTACTTC
>.|TRBJ1-2|TRBV7-9|.
CASSFGQGQNPRGYTF
TGTGCCAGCAGCTTCGGGCAGGGGCAGAACCCGCGGGGCTACACCTTC
>.|TRBJ1-4|TRBV6-5|few
CASSYVRGGNEKLFF
TGTGCCAGCAGTTACGTCCGGGGTGGGAATGAAAAACTGTTTTTT
>TRBD1|TRBJ1-2|TRBV12-5|.
CASGLAPGQGVSGYTF
TGTGCTAGTGGTTTGGCCCCTGGACAGGGAGTAAGTGGCTACACCTTC
>.|TRBJ1-6|TRBV6-1|.
CASSEVGGSSYNSPLHF
TGTGCCAGCAGTGAAGTGGGTGGGAGCTCCTATAATTCACCCCTCCACTTT
>TRBD1|TRBJ2-5|TRBV4-1|.
CASSDPGGRMKTQYF
TGCGCCAGCAGCGATCCAGGGGGACGGATGAAGACCCAGTACTTC
>TRBD1|TRBJ1-1|TRBV27|.
CASSLTGWTEAFF
TGTGCCAGCAGTTTGACAGGGTGGACTGAAGCTTTCTTT
>TRBD1|TRBJ1-4|TRBV4-2|.
CASSRDRGVEKLFF
TGTGCCAGCAGCCGAGACAGGGGGGTAGAAAAACTGTTTTTT
>TRBD1|TRBJ1-1|TRBV19|once
CASSPSRGDEAFF
TGTGCCAGTAGTCCGTCCAGGGGGGATGAAGCTTTCTTT
>TRBD1|TRBJ1-5|TRBV6-2/TRBV6-3|.
CASSYGTGRGLSQPQHF
TGTGCCAGCAGTTACGGTACGGGCAGGGGGCTCAGTCAGCCCCAGCATTTT
>.|TRBJ1-1|TRBV2|few
CATRDGQLNTEAFF
TGTGCCACCCGAGACGGACAGCTGAACACTGAAGCTTTCTTT
>.|TRBJ2-5|TRBV5-1|.
CASSLRGTVQETQYF
TGCGCCAGCAGCTTGCGGGGGACGGTGCAAGAGACCCAGTACTTC
>.|TRBJ1-1|TRBV11-1|.
CASSWRGNTEAFF
TGTGCCAGCAGCTGGCGGGGGAACACTGAAGCTTTCTTT
>TRBD1|TRBJ1-1|TRBV15|.
CATSREATGAYTEAFF
TGTGCCACCAGCAGAGAGGCTACAGGGGCCTACACTGAAGCTTTCTTT
>.|TRBJ1-1|TRBV30|.
CAWSVGGDTEAFF
TGTGCCTGGAGTGTAGGGGGAGATACTGAAGCTTTCTTT
>TRBD1|TRBJ2-4|TRBV3-1/TRBV3-2|many
CASSYNRGFGNIQYF
TGTGCCAGCAGCTACAACAGGGGGTTTGGAAACATTCAGTACTTC
>.|TRBJ2-7|TRBV15|.
CATSSSLTGYTYEQYF
TGTGCCACCAGCAGTTCTCTGACGGGTTATACCTACGAGCAGTACTTC
>.|TRBJ2-1|TRBV5-1|.
CASSPNSGTYNEQFF
TGCGCCAGCAGCCCCAATAGCGGAACCTACAATGAGCAGTTCTTC
>.|TRBJ1-2|TRBV10-3|.
CAISELIKEGGYTF
TGTGCCATCAGTGAGTTAATTAAGGAGGGAGGCTACACCTTC
>.|TRBJ1-1|TRBV3-1/TRBV3-2|.
CASSQGGKILNTEAFF
TGTGCCAGCAGCCAAGGAGGGAAAATATTGAACACTGAAGCTTTCTTT
>.|TRBJ2-7|TRBV2|.
CASRPHGYEQYF
TGTGCCAGCAGGCCTCACGGCTACGAGCAGTACTTC
>.|TRBJ1-3|TRBV19|.
CASSRATGNTIYF
TGTGCCAGTAGTAGGGCAACCGGAAACACCATATATTTT
>.|TRBJ1-2|TRBV30|.
CAWSVVGDGGYTF
TGTGCCTGGAGTGTAGTAGGGGATGGCGGCTACACCTTC
>TRBD2|TRBJ2-2|TRBV7-8|.
CASSLPLAGGNTGELFF
TGTGCCAGCAGCCTACCCCTAGCGGGAGGAAACACCGGGGAGCTGTTTTTT
>TRBD1|TRBJ1-4|TRBV7-9|once
CASSLVGGLEEKLFF
TGTGCCAGCAGCTTAGTAGGGGGCCTGGAGGAAAAACTGTTTTTT
>TRBD2|TRBJ2-7|TRBV10-3|.
CAIRDPSGRYEQYF
TGTGCCATAAGAGATCCTAGCGGGAGGTACGAGCAGTACTTC
>TRBD1|TRBJ1-5|TRBV10-2|.
CASSGLGQGDEQPQHF
TGCGCCAGCAGTGGGCTGGGACAGGGTGACGAGCAGCCCCAGCATTTT
>TRBD1|TRBJ1-5|TRBV2|.
CASSATGAKGNQPQHF
TGTGCCAGCAGCGCTACAGGGGCGAAGGGCAATCAGCCCCAGCATTTT
>TRBD1|TRBJ1-6|TRBV15|few
CATSRQRTGNSPLHF
TGTGCCACCAGCAGACAGAGGACAGGCAATTCACCCCTCCACTTT
>.|TRBJ1-2|TRBV28|.
CASRPGVYGYTF
TGTGCCAGCCGCCCAGGGGTCTATGGCTACACCTTC
>TRBD1|TRBJ1-1|TRBV14|once
CASSQGQSIEAFF
TGTGCCAGCAGCCAGGGACAGTCTATTGAAGCTTTCTTT
>.|TRBJ1-6|TRBV20-1|.
CSASSGGVIGSRHNNSPLHF
TGCAGTGCTAGTTCCGGGGGTGTCATTGGGTCCCGCCACAATAATTCACCCCTCCACTTT
>.|TRBJ1-4|TRBV27|once
CASSLSGHTSEKLFF
TGTGCCAGCAGTTTGTCGGGACATACCTCTGAAAAACTGTTTTTT
>.|TRBJ1-5|TRBV5-1|.
CASSPNAGGGNQPQHF
TGCGCCAGCAGCCCCAATGCGGGGGGCGGGAATCAGCCCCAGCATTTT
>.|TRBJ2-2|TRBV7-9|few
CASSLPRGSPDTGELFF
TGTGCCAGCAGCTTACCTCGGGGTTCCCCGGACACCGGGGAGCTGTTTTTT